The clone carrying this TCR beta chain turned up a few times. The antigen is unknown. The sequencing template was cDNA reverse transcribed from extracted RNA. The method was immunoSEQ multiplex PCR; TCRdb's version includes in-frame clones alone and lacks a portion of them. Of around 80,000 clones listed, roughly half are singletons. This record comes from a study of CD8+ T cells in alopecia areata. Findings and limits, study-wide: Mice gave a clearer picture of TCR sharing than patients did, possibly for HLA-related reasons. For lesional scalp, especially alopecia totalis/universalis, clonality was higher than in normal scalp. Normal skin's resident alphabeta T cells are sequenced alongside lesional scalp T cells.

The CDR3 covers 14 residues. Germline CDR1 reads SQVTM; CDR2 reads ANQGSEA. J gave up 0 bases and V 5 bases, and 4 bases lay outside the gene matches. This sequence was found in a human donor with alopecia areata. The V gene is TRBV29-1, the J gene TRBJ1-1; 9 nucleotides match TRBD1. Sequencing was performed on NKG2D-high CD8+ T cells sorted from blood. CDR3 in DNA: TGCAGCGTTCACACAGGGGGCGTGAACACTGAAGCTTTCTTT. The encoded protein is CSVHTGGVNTEAFF.